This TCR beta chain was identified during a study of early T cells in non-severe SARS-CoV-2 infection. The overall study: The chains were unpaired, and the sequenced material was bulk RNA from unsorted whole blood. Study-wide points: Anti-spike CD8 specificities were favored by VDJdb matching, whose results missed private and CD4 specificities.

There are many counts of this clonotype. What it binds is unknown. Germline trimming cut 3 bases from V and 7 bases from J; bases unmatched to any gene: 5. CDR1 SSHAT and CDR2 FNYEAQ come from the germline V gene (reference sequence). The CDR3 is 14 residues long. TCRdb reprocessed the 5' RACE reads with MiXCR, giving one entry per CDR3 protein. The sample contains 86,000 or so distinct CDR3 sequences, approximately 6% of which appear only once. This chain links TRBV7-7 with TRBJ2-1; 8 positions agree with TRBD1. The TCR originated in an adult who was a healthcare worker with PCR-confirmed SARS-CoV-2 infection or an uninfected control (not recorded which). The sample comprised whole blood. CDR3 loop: CASSFDRGDNEQFF. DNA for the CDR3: TGTGCCAGCAGCTTCGACAGGGGTGATAATGAGCAGTTCTTC.